Listed below are T cell receptor beta chains from one sample, sequenced in a study of control samples from healthy donors and cancer patients. Clones were sequenced by immunoSEQ multiplex PCR, and TCRdb holds only the in-frame ones, with some missing. The table includes tens of thousands of clones, roughly 89% detected once. Sequenced material: PBMCs. The receptors shown here come from an older woman with head and neck cancer. The CDR3 runs from the conserved cysteine through the conserved F or W. Clone sizes are given selectively: once, few, many, or a class where the clone is expanded.

clone size: .
V gene: TRBV9
J gene: TRBJ2-7
CDR3 protein: CASSAGTTTEQYF

clone size: .
V gene: TRBV4-1
J gene: TRBJ2-2
CDR3 protein: CASSQIYRPGELFF

clone size: once
V gene: TRBV19
J gene: TRBJ1-1
CDR3 protein: CASSSTGDTEAFF

clone size: few
V gene: TRBV25-1
J gene: TRBJ2-2
CDR3 protein: CASSGYPGELFF

clone size: .
V gene: TRBV19
J gene: TRBJ1-3
CDR3 protein: CASAGKGAGNTIYF

clone size: .
V gene: TRBV7-2
J gene: TRBJ2-5
CDR3 protein: CASSFGFSETQYF

clone size: few
V gene: TRBV5-4
J gene: TRBJ1-2
CDR3 protein: CASRQSGFDGYTF

clone size: .
V gene: TRBV27
J gene: TRBJ2-7
CDR3 protein: CASRVIAATYEQYF

clone size: .
V gene: TRBV19
J gene: TRBJ2-2
CDR3 protein: CASTPVTVGTGELFF

clone size: .
V gene: TRBV28
J gene: TRBJ2-7
CDR3 protein: CASSLGGGAGREQYF

clone size: .
V gene: TRBV7-2
J gene: TRBJ1-2
CDR3 protein: CASGGYTF

clone size: .
V gene: TRBV7-9
J gene: TRBJ2-3
CDR3 protein: CASSLMGLQRRPDTQYF

clone size: .
V gene: TRBV4-1
J gene: TRBJ1-5
CDR3 protein: CASSQTVQGGQPQHF

clone size: once
V gene: TRBV7-8
J gene: TRBJ2-7
CDR3 protein: CASSLIMTSGRNPYEQYF

clone size: few
V gene: TRBV28
J gene: TRBJ2-5
CDR3 protein: CASSAPVRRETQYF

clone size: .
V gene: TRBV7-2
J gene: TRBJ1-4
CDR3 protein: CASSLRLGQGAEKLFF

clone size: .
V gene: TRBV7-2
J gene: TRBJ1-5
CDR3 protein: CASSLASVNQPQHF

clone size: once
V gene: TRBV2
J gene: TRBJ2-3
CDR3 protein: CASGRLAVRGGTQYF

clone size: .
V gene: TRBV18
J gene: TRBJ1-2
CDR3 protein: CASSPVDAGNGYTF

clone size: once
V gene: TRBV7-8
J gene: TRBJ2-3
CDR3 protein: CASSLEMPDTQYF

clone size: few
V gene: TRBV5-1
J gene: TRBJ2-5
CDR3 protein: CASSGQGARWETQYF

clone size: .
V gene: TRBV19
J gene: TRBJ2-2
CDR3 protein: CASSIGTSGWDTGELFF

clone size: .
V gene: TRBV7-3
J gene: TRBJ2-4
CDR3 protein: CASSPTSGVIQYF

clone size: .
V gene: TRBV11-2
J gene: TRBJ2-5
CDR3 protein: CASSQGGPETQYF

clone size: .
V gene: TRBV10-3
J gene: TRBJ1-6
CDR3 protein: CAISDDREGNSPLHF

clone size: .
V gene: TRBV4-1
J gene: TRBJ2-5
CDR3 protein: CASSQLGSWETQYF

clone size: .
V gene: TRBV9
J gene: TRBJ1-1
CDR3 protein: CASSPSGLNTEAFF

clone size: .
V gene: TRBV29-1
J gene: TRBJ2-7
CDR3 protein: CSVGEDRATYEQYF

clone size: once
V gene: TRBV3-1/TRBV3-2
J gene: TRBJ2-5
CDR3 protein: CASSQDRAATQYF

clone size: .
V gene: TRBV19
J gene: TRBJ2-5
CDR3 protein: CASSRNTGETQYF

clone size: .
V gene: TRBV6-6
J gene: TRBJ2-5
CDR3 protein: CASRLAGGEETQYF

clone size: .
V gene: TRBV4-2
J gene: TRBJ2-1
CDR3 protein: CASSQVGGRGNEQFF

clone size: .
V gene: TRBV6-2/TRBV6-3
J gene: TRBJ2-7
CDR3 protein: CASSYSEGVGSYEQYF

clone size: .
V gene: TRBV11-2
J gene: TRBJ1-3
CDR3 protein: CASSVTDSSGNTIYF

clone size: .
V gene: TRBV20-1
J gene: TRBJ2-7
CDR3 protein: CSARGGFEQYF

clone size: .
V gene: TRBV29-1
J gene: TRBJ2-2
CDR3 protein: CSVEPTRTGELFF

clone size: .
V gene: TRBV19
J gene: TRBJ2-7
CDR3 protein: CASSNQAVTYEQYF

clone size: .
V gene: TRBV27
J gene: TRBJ1-2
CDR3 protein: CASSRHLGAGYTF

clone size: .
V gene: TRBV29-1
J gene: TRBJ2-7
CDR3 protein: CSVALTSYEQYF

clone size: .
V gene: TRBV24-1
J gene: TRBJ2-2
CDR3 protein: CATSVLRGSGTGELFF

clone size: once
V gene: TRBV11-2
J gene: TRBJ2-1
CDR3 protein: CASSPRRGTRGDEQFF

clone size: .
V gene: TRBV6-5
J gene: TRBJ2-5
CDR3 protein: CASSYGGARGQETQYF

clone size: once
V gene: TRBV6-4
J gene: TRBJ2-1
CDR3 protein: CASSDHGGSTYNEQFF

clone size: .
V gene: TRBV15
J gene: TRBJ2-3
CDR3 protein: CATSRGAGTTSTDTQYF